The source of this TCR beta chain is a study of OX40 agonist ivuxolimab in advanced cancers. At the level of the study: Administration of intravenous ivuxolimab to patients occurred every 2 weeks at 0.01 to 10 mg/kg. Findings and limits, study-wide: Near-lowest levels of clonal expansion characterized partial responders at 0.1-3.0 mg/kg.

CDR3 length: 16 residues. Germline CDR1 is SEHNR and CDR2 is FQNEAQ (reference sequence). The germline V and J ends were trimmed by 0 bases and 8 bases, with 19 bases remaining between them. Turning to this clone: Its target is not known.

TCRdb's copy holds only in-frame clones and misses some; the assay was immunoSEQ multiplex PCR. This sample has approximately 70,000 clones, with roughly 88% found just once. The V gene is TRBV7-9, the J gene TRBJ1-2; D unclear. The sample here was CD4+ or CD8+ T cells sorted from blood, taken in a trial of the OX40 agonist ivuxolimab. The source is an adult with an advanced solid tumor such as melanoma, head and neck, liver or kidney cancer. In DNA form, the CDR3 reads TGTGCCAGCAGCTTAGCGTGGGTGGGCCTCGGGCAGGGCTACACCTTC. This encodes CASSLAWVGLGQGYTF.